These 26 T cell receptor beta chains came from one sample sequenced in a study of T cell responses to AZD1222 COVID-19 vaccine. Assay used: immunoSEQ multiplex PCR; TCRdb lists only in-frame clones, some missing. The sample has around 120,000 clones, 70% to 90% seen once. The sample was peripheral blood, taken on day 0 of MenACWY control vaccination. These receptors all stem from an adult in good health.

For the CDR3, the DNA is TGTGCCAGCAGCCAAGGCGTCACCTACGAGCAGTACTTC. As protein: CASSQGVTYEQYF. The genes are TRBV3-1 (or the pseudogene TRBV3-2) and TRBJ2-7; no clear D. The length of the CDR3 is 13 residues. Germline V gene sequence: CDR1 LGHDT, CDR2 YNNKEL (reference sequence). Deletions cut 1 base from V and 2 bases from J, with 6 bases between.

The chain is built from TRBV24-1 and TRBJ2-5; TRBD1 is a possible D gene (5 bases). Trimming shortened V by 4 bases and J by 4 bases, and 12 bases separated the two germline ends. CDR1 is KGHDR and CDR2 is SFDVKD in the germline V gene. CDR3 length equals 14 residues. CDR3 sequence: CATSEAGLGETQYF. CDR3 nucleotide sequence: TGTGCCACCAGTGAGGCAGGGTTGGGAGAGACCCAGTACTTC.

The chain couples TRBV27 to TRBJ1-5, with TRBD1 matching 7 bases. The J segment lost 3 bases and the V segment lost 5 bases, leaving 4 bases of the junction unmatched. Germline V gene sequence: CDR1 MNHEY, CDR2 SMNVEV (reference sequence). The CDR3 contains 14 residues. The CDR3 loop is CASSLTGANQPQHF. As DNA, the CDR3 is TGTGCCAGCAGTCTAACAGGGGCCAATCAGCCCCAGCATTTT.

This clone appeared a single time. The chain recombines TRBV4-2 with TRBJ1-2, with 10 bases matching TRBD1. The CDR3 totals 15 residues. Germline CDR1 LGHNA, CDR2 YNFKEQ. V gave up 4 bases and J gave up 4 bases; unmatched junction bases: 6. CDR3 in DNA: TGTGCCAGCAGCCGCCCTCGGGACAGGGGCTATGGCTACACCTTC. Amino acids: CASSRPRDRGYGYTF.

The chain combines TRBV24-1 with TRBJ2-3, with 10 positions matching TRBD2. Germline CDR1 KGHDR, CDR2 SFDVKD. J lost 6 bases, V lost 4 bases, and 9 bases had no gene match. This CDR3 spans 16 amino acids. In nucleotides, the CDR3 is TGTGCCACCAGTGAGCTAGCGGGGGCGCCCCTGGATACGCAGTATTTT. Amino acids: CATSELAGAPLDTQYF.

V gene TRBV2 combines with J gene TRBJ2-7; a weak D match, TRBD1 (6 bases). The length of the CDR3 is 14 residues. Trimming took off 6 bases at V and 3 bases at J, with 15 bases between the two ends. CDR1 is SNHLY and CDR2 is FYNNEI in the germline V gene. The CDR3 protein is CASRLTGSNYEQYF. CDR3 nucleotides: TGTGCCAGCAGACTGACAGGATCGAACTACGAGCAGTACTTC.

V usage is TRBV6-5 and J usage is TRBJ2-7, with 7 bases that match TRBD1. V shed 0 bases and J 3 bases; nucleotides not matched to a gene: 8. CDR1 is MNHEY, CDR2 SVGAGI, per germline. CDR3 size: 16 residues. DNA for the CDR3: TGTGCCAGCAGTTACTCGAGGGGACAGACCTTCTACGAGCAGTACTTC. Translating it yields CASSYSRGQTFYEQYF.

The chain couples TRBV2 to TRBJ2-7; D might be TRBD1 (7 bases). CDR3 size: 15 residues. Trimming left V 4 bases short and J 2 bases short, with 15 bases between. Germline lookup yields CDR1 SNHLY and CDR2 FYNNEI. CDR3 sequence reads: CASSVGQGGTYEQYF. The CDR3 coding sequence is TGTGCCAGCAGTGTAGGTCAGGGGGGTACCTACGAGCAGTACTTC.

As DNA, the CDR3 is TGTGCCAGCAACTCCAGACAGGCTGACTATGGCTACACCTTC. Translated: CASNSRQADYGYTF. The chain links TRBV5-5 to TRBJ1-2; TRBD1 might be the D (6 bases). CDR3 length: 14 residues. In germline, CDR1 is SGHKS, CDR2 YYEKEE (reference sequence). V gave up 6 bases and J gave up 3 bases, with 15 bases separating them.

The genes are TRBV27 and TRBJ2-3, with 8 bases aligning to TRBD1. The V gene's germline CDR1 is MNHEY and CDR2 SMNVEV (reference sequence). Trimming removed 2 bases from V and 4 bases from J; junction bases left unmatched: 5. CDR3 length equals 15 residues. CDR3 coding DNA: TGTGCCAGCAGTTTAAGACAGGGGTGGTCAGATACGCAGTATTTT. Amino acids: CASSLRQGWSDTQYF.

The rearrangement joins TRBV5-4 to TRBJ1-4; D unclear. V was trimmed by 1 base and J by 4 bases, leaving 5 bases between them. Germline CDR1 SGHNT, CDR2 YYREEE (reference sequence). The CDR3 totals 13 residues. CDR3 in amino acids: CASSLWGNEKLFF. Written as DNA, the CDR3 is TGTGCCAGCAGCTTGTGGGGTAATGAAAAACTGTTTTTT.

The genes are TRBV5-1 and TRBJ1-3, with no clear D. The CDR3 has 16 residues. V gave up 4 bases and J gave up 4 bases, with 18 bases separating them. CDR1 is SGHRS, CDR2 YFSETQ, per germline. CDR3 sequence: CASSLMSSGKGNTIYF. In nucleotides, the CDR3 is TGCGCCAGCAGCCTCATGTCCAGTGGAAAAGGAAACACCATATATTTT.

This clone has just a few counts. The chain carries TRBV7-2 and TRBJ2-1, with D unresolved. Germline V gives CDR1 SGHTA, CDR2 FQGNSA. The CDR3 runs 13 residues. The V end lost 1 base, the J end lost 8 bases, and 9 bases lay between the germline ends. CDR3 amino acids: CASSLGHGHEQFF. The CDR3 DNA is TGTGCCAGCAGCTTAGGGCACGGCCATGAGCAGTTCTTC. Looking up the rest from reference TRBV7-2 and TRBJ2-1 gives the full variable domain: GAGVSQSPSNKVTEKGKDVELRCDPISGHTALYWYRQSLGQGLEFLIYFQGNSAPDKSGLPSDRFSAERTGGSVSTLTIQRTQQEDSAVYLCASSLGHGHEQFFGPGTRLTVL.

V usage is TRBV3-1 (or the pseudogene TRBV3-2) and J usage is TRBJ1-2; D may be TRBD1 (5 bases). Germline assignment: CDR1 LGHDT and CDR2 YNNKEL (reference sequence). The CDR3 length is 16 residues. Trimming shortened V by 4 bases and J by 8 bases, and 23 bases separated the two germline ends. The CDR3 protein is CASSLRSGDRLKGYTF. CDR3 DNA: TGTGCCAGCAGCCTACGATCCGGAGACAGACTGAAGGGCTACACCTTC.

This chain joins TRBV29-1 and TRBJ1-1; no definite D call. The CDR3 length is 13 residues. V was clipped by 4 bases and J by 2 bases, with 11 bases between them. Germline loops: CDR1 SQVTM, CDR2 ANQGSEA. CDR3 amino acids: CSVAGAKNTEAFF. CDR3 DNA: TGCAGCGTTGCCGGAGCTAAAAACACTGAAGCTTTCTTT.

This clone has only one observation. The chain recombines TRBV7-3 with TRBJ2-5; possible D gene TRBD1, 5 bases. The ends were cut back, 3 bases at V and 6 bases at J, with 8 bases in the middle. The CDR3 runs to 12 residues. Per the germline V gene, CDR1 is SGHTA and CDR2 is FQGTGA. The CDR3: CASSLGHKTQYF. Here the CDR3 DNA reads TGTGCCAGCAGCTTGGGGCATAAGACCCAGTACTTC.

This chain links TRBV10-3 with TRBJ2-4, with TRBD2 matching over 13 bases. V dropped 2 bases and J dropped 6; count of bases not matched to a gene: 4. The CDR3 length is 16 residues. Germline V gene lookup returns CDR1 ENHRY and CDR2 SYGVKD. CDR3 amino acids: CAISEGTSGDGNIQYF. CDR3 coding DNA: TGTGCCATCAGTGAGGGGACTAGCGGGGACGGAAACATTCAGTACTTC.

CDR3 protein: CASSYSRGDTRGGYTF. The CDR3 DNA is TGTGCCAGCAGTTACTCGAGAGGGGACACGAGAGGTGGCTACACCTTC. The V gene is TRBV6-5, the J gene TRBJ1-2; D might be TRBD1 (6 bases). The CDR3 consists of 16 residues. CDR1 and CDR2 from the germline V gene are MNHEY and SVGAGI. Trimming left V 0 bases short and J 7 bases short, with 18 bases between.

The rearrangement uses TRBV14 and TRBJ1-6; a possible D gene is TRBD1 (5 bases). Trimming pared 2 bases from V and 4 bases from J, leaving 6 bases between. This CDR3 comprises 14 residues. Germline CDR1 reads SGHDN; CDR2 reads FVKESK. The CDR3 protein is CASSQPGYNSPLHF. The CDR3 nucleotides read TGTGCCAGCAGCCAACCAGGGTATAATTCACCCCTCCACTTT.

CDR3 region: CASSAEGGHQPQHF. The CDR3 coding sequence is TGTGCCAGCAGCGCCGAGGGGGGGCATCAGCCCCAGCATTTT. The chain uses TRBV2 and TRBJ1-5; D might be TRBD1 (6 bases). Deletions cut 6 bases from V and 5 bases from J, with 14 bases between. Germline CDR1 SNHLY, CDR2 FYNNEI. The CDR3 is made up of 14 amino acids. Using reference TRBV2 and TRBJ1-5 for the parts outside the CDR3, the full variable domain is EPEVTQTPSHQVTQMGQEVILRCVPISNHLYFYWYRQILGQKVEFLVSFYNNEISEKSEIFDDQFSVERPDGSNFTLKIRSTKLEDSAMYFCASSAEGGHQPQHFGDGTRLSIL.

V and J are TRBV5-4 and TRBJ2-7; D is undetermined. The V gene's germline CDR1 is SGHNT and CDR2 YYREEE (reference sequence). The CDR3 is 13 amino acids. V was pared by 3 bases and J by 3 bases, with 10 bases between. CDR3 nucleotides: TGTGCCAGCAGCTATAGGCCGATCTACGAGCAGTACTTC. Its translation: CASSYRPIYEQYF.

The V and J genes are TRBV27 and TRBJ1-5, with D possibly being TRBD1 (5 bases). The length of the CDR3 is 15 residues. Trimming stripped 2 bases from V and 7 bases from J, with 15 bases between. CDR1 and CDR2 from the germline V gene are MNHEY and SMNVEV (reference sequence). This chain's CDR3 is CASSLDPGLRQPQHF. The CDR3 bases are TGTGCCAGCAGTTTAGATCCGGGGCTGAGGCAGCCCCAGCATTTT.

The V and J genes are TRBV27 and TRBJ2-7, with TRBD1 identical over 11 bases. Trimming at V came to 0 bases and at J to 2 bases, leaving 6 bases not matched to a gene. CDR1 is MNHEY, CDR2 SMNVEV, per germline (reference sequence). The CDR3 contains 17 residues. Written as DNA, the CDR3 is TGTGCCAGCAGTTTATCTGGGACAGGGGGTCTCGCCTACGAGCAGTACTTC. As protein: CASSLSGTGGLAYEQYF.

The CDR3 reads CASSYTWEGGNQPQHF. CDR3 nucleotide sequence: TGTGCCAGCAGTTACACGTGGGAGGGTGGCAATCAGCCCCAGCATTTT. The chain joins TRBV6-2 or TRBV6-3 to TRBJ1-5, with D unclear. Between the trimmed V and J ends, which lost 2 bases and 2 bases, there was a span of 13 bases. CDR1 and CDR2 (germline): MNHEY, SVGEGT. This CDR3 spans 16 amino acids.

This chain joins TRBV5-1 and TRBJ1-2, with D hard to call. This CDR3 contains 13 residues. The germline V and J ends were trimmed by 0 bases and 3 bases, with 6 bases remaining between them. Per germline, CDR1 SGHRS and CDR2 YFSETQ. CDR3: CASSLDSYYGYTF. The CDR3 region has the DNA TGCGCCAGCAGCTTGGACAGCTACTATGGCTACACCTTC.

This clone was seen once. The chain employs TRBV10-3 and TRBJ2-1; TRBD1 matches at 7 bases. The germline V gene encodes CDR1 ENHRY and CDR2 SYGVKD. The CDR3 totals 12 residues. Trimming at V came to 5 bases and at J to 6 bases, leaving 1 base not matched to a gene. The CDR3 here is CAISTGVNEQFF. The DNA for the CDR3 is TGTGCCATCAGTACAGGGGTCAATGAGCAGTTCTTC.